These 24 T cell receptor beta chains came from one sample sequenced in a study of blood T cell repertoires in COVID-19. Produced via immunoSEQ multiplex PCR; TCRdb's table is partial and in-frame only. This table has a few hundred thousand clones, around 80% appearing once. The specimen was peripheral blood. The receptor source for this set is a man aged 35-49 years who had recovered from COVID-19.

This CDR3 reads CASSEELAGSFVGTDTQYF. The DNA for the CDR3 is TGTGCCAGCAGTGAGGAACTAGCGGGGTCTTTTGTCGGCACAGATACGCAGTATTTT. The chain recombines TRBV2 with TRBJ2-3; 10 bases are a match to TRBD2. Germline CDR1 is SNHLY and CDR2 is FYNNEI. V shed 3 bases and J 1 base; nucleotides not matched to a gene: 13. The CDR3 is made up of 19 amino acids. Full variable domain (missing parts from reference TRBV2 and TRBJ2-3): EPEVTQTPSHQVTQMGQEVILRCVPISNHLYFYWYRQILGQKVEFLVSFYNNEISEKSEIFDDQFSVERPDGSNFTLKIRSTKLEDSAMYFCASSEELAGSFVGTDTQYFGPGTRLTVL.

The chain employs TRBV7-9 and TRBJ1-1, with unresolved D. Trimming removed 0 bases at V and 1 base at J, with 6 bases between. CDR3 length: 14 amino acids. The germline CDR1 and CDR2 sequences are SEHNR and FQNEAQ (reference sequence). The CDR3 DNA is TGTGCCAGCAGCTTAGCGCTAGAGAACACTGAAGCTTTCTTT. As protein: CASSLALENTEAFF.

Concerning this clone: The identical CDR3 is also encoded by other nucleotide sequences in the sample. The V gene is TRBV7-8, the J gene TRBJ2-6; D is uncertain. Germline values: CDR1 SGHVS, CDR2 FQNEAQ. The CDR3 has 14 residues. Trimming left V 3 bases short and J 4 bases short, with 7 bases between. In DNA form, the CDR3 reads TGTGCCAGCAGCTTGGTTAGCGGGGCCAACGTCCTGACTTTC. Protein: CASSLVSGANVLTF.

This chain links TRBV4-1 with TRBJ2-3; the match to TRBD2 covers 11 bases. Trimming took 3 bases from V and 4 from J; bases not matched to a gene: 6. Per the germline V gene, CDR1 is MGHRA and CDR2 is YSYEKL. This CDR3 region has 16 residues. The CDR3 spells CASSQTSGIVSDTQYF. In DNA form, the CDR3 reads TGCGCCAGCAGCCAGACTAGCGGGATAGTCTCAGATACGCAGTATTTT.

V is TRBV7-2 and J is TRBJ1-3, with TRBD1 matching 7 bases. CDR1 is SGHTA and CDR2 is FQGNSA in the germline V gene. The CDR3 runs to 14 residues. With 8 bases clipped from V and 3 bases from J, the junction kept 7 bases outside the gene matches. CDR3 loop: CASGAGGGGNTIYF. CDR3 DNA: TGTGCCAGCGGAGCAGGGGGTGGTGGAAACACCATATATTTT.

The rearrangement links TRBV2 to TRBJ1-4; D is unresolved. This CDR3 has 15 residues. The germline V gene has CDR1 SNHLY and CDR2 FYNNEI. V gave up 1 base and J gave up 0 bases, with 6 bases separating them. The CDR3 region is CASSEDTSTNEKLFF. CDR3 bases: TGTGCCAGCAGTGAAGACACCTCAACTAATGAAAAACTGTTTTTT.

Here the CDR3 DNA reads TGTGCCAGCAGCAAAAGGGGACAGGGTCACACTGAAGCTTTCTTT. Its translation: CASSKRGQGHTEAFF. The chain links TRBV21-1 to TRBJ1-1; the table's D call, TRBD1, was not checked against the DNA. TRBV21-1 has pseudogene status. The CDR3 length is 15 residues.

The chain has TRBV11-2 and TRBJ1-6; possible D gene TRBD1, 6 bases. Germline CDR1 SGHAT, CDR2 FQNNGV. Trimming pared 4 bases from V and 10 bases from J, leaving 14 bases between. The CDR3 has 14 residues. The CDR3 DNA reads as TGTGCCAGCAGCTCGACAGGACGAAACTCACCCCTCCACTTT. Its translation: CASSSTGRNSPLHF.

This clone came up a few times. The chain is built from TRBV12-3 or TRBV12-4 and TRBJ1-1, with D possibly being TRBD1 (6 bases). Deletions cut 6 bases from V and 1 base from J, with 9 bases between. The CDR3 length is 13 residues. The CDR3, as DNA: TGTGCCAGCAGCGGACAGACGAACACTGAAGCTTTCTTT. Amino acids: CASSGQTNTEAFF.

CDR3 residues: CATEDREDTGELFF. The CDR3, as DNA: TGTGCCACCGAGGACAGGGAGGACACCGGGGAGCTGTTTTTT. The chain is built from TRBV6-6 and TRBJ2-2, with TRBD1 identical over 8 bases. Per the germline V gene, CDR1 is MNHNY and CDR2 is SVGAGI (reference sequence). This CDR3 contains 14 residues. With V trimmed by 10 bases and J by 3 bases, 7 bases remained unmatched.

This clone was detected a few times. CDR3 nucleotide sequence: TGCGCCAGCAGCTTGACAGGGCCGGTTGGAAACACCATATATTTT. Its protein is CASSLTGPVGNTIYF. The chain joins TRBV5-1 to TRBJ1-3; perhaps TRBD1 as D (6 bases). This CDR3 has 15 residues. CDR1 and CDR2 (germline): SGHRS, YFSETQ. V was clipped by 1 base and J by 3 bases, with 11 bases between them.

The rearrangement joins TRBV29-1 to TRBJ1-4; 9 bases fit TRBD1. J was trimmed by 5 bases and V by 4 bases; bases with no gene match: 11. The CDR3 covers 16 residues. Germline V gene data show CDR1 as SQVTM and CDR2 as ANQGSEA. The CDR3 DNA is TGCAGCGTTGCTCTGGGTGGGACAGGGAGAAATGAAAAACTGTTTTTT. Amino acid sequence: CSVALGGTGRNEKLFF.

This clone was observed once. This chain uses TRBV19 with TRBJ2-7; D is perhaps TRBD2 (6 bases). The CDR3 length is 15 residues. Trimming took off 4 bases at V and 5 bases at J, with 18 bases between the two ends. Germline V gene lookup returns CDR1 LNHDA and CDR2 SQIVND (reference sequence). The CDR3 here is CASSTSGYGGDEQYF. The CDR3 nucleotides are TGTGCCAGTAGTACTTCGGGATATGGCGGGGACGAGCAGTACTTC.

The rearrangement uses TRBV19 and TRBJ1-5, with a tentative D call TRBD1 (5 bases). Germline values: CDR1 LNHDA, CDR2 SQIVND (reference sequence). The CDR3 is made up of 15 amino acids. Between the trimmed V and J ends, which lost 4 bases and 0 bases, there was a span of 10 bases. Written as DNA, the CDR3 is TGTGCCAGTAGTACGACAGCCCATAGCAATCAGCCCCAGCATTTT. It yields the protein CASSTTAHSNQPQHF.

The V gene is TRBV15, the J gene TRBJ2-7; possible D gene TRBD2, 6 bases. Germline V gives CDR1 LNHNV, CDR2 YYDKDF (reference sequence). Trimming cost V 1 base and J 5 bases, with 18 bases left between them. This CDR3 region has 16 residues. The DNA for the CDR3 is TGTGCCACCAGCAGAGGATTCGGGACTGGAGCGGACGAGCAGTACTTC. Its protein is CATSRGFGTGADEQYF.

This sequence joins TRBV10-3 and TRBJ2-1; weak D call: TRBD2 (5 bases). Per the germline V gene, CDR1 is ENHRY and CDR2 is SYGVKD. Trimming took 6 bases from V and 8 from J, leaving 17 bases between them. This CDR3 has 14 residues. CDR3 in amino acids: CAIRPSLDRDEQFF. CDR3 DNA: TGTGCCATCAGGCCTAGCCTAGACCGGGATGAGCAGTTCTTC.

The chain couples TRBV4-3 to TRBJ1-3, with TRBD1 identical over 9 bases. CDR3 length: 17 residues. The V and J ends lost 3 bases and 4 bases, in that order; junction bases with no gene match: 10. Germline assignment: CDR1 LGHNA and CDR2 YSLEER. In nucleotides, the CDR3 is TGCGCCAGCAGCCAGACTGCGGGGACAGGGAGGGGAAACACCATATATTTT. Amino acid sequence: CASSQTAGTGRGNTIYF.

The table lists this clone with a few counts. The chain carries TRBV7-9 and TRBJ2-7; unclear D gene. The germline gives CDR1 SEHNR, CDR2 FQNEAQ (reference sequence). Trimming took 3 bases from V and 1 from J, leaving 7 bases between them. The CDR3 is made up of 13 amino acids. CDR3 sequence (DNA): TGTGCCAGCAGCTTGGAGAATTCCTACGAGCAGTACTTC. Translation: CASSLENSYEQYF.

This chain connects TRBV11-3 to TRBJ2-7; the D gene is possibly TRBD1 (6 bases). V was shortened by 0 bases and J by 6 bases, with 24 bases between the two germline ends. The CDR3 consists of 18 residues. The germline CDR1 and CDR2 sequences are SGHNT and YENEEA. The CDR3 DNA reads TGTGCCAGCAGCTTAGATTTTGCGCCAGGGGCCAGGTGGGGCGAGCAGTACTTC. Encoded protein: CASSLDFAPGARWGEQYF.

The rearrangement links TRBV21-1 to TRBJ2-6; the tabulated D call, TRBD1, remains unverified against the DNA. TRBV21-1 is shown as a pseudogene. The CDR3 covers 12 residues. The CDR3 sequence is CASNTGANVLTF. The CDR3 nucleotides are TGTGCCAGCAACACTGGGGCCAACGTCCTGACTTTC.

The chain uses TRBV9 and TRBJ2-5, with D perhaps TRBD2 (5 bases). Trimming stripped 1 base from V and 4 bases from J, with 11 bases between. CDR1 SGDLS and CDR2 YYNGEE come from the germline V gene. CDR3 length: 14 amino acids. CDR3 nucleotide sequence: TGTGCCAGCAGCGTACGGCATCGGGGAGAGACCCAGTACTTC. This codes for CASSVRHRGETQYF.

The genes are TRBV4-3 and TRBJ2-2; possible D gene TRBD1, 6 bases. The CDR3 is made up of 15 amino acids. Looked up from germline, CDR1 is LGHNA and CDR2 is YSLEER. Trimming removed 3 bases from V and 8 bases from J, with 16 bases in between. The CDR3 DNA sequence: TGCGCCAGCAGCCAGGGGGCGAGGGCGCTAGGGGAGCTGTTTTTT. Amino acids: CASSQGARALGELFF.

In the case of this clone: Other nucleotide sequences in the sample specify the same CDR3. This sequence joins TRBV19 and TRBJ1-2; 8 nucleotides agree with TRBD1. CDR1 and CDR2 (germline): LNHDA, SQIVND (reference sequence). CDR3 length equals 13 residues. The V and J ends lost 1 base and 8 bases, in that order; junction bases with no gene match: 3. CDR3 bases: TGTGCCAGTAGTATAGGACAGGGGAGCGGCTACACCTTC. It translates to CASSIGQGSGYTF.

This clone was counted a few times. The rearrangement links TRBV18 to TRBJ1-2, with a weak D call TRBD1 (6 bases). The ends were cut back, 5 bases at V and 7 bases at J, with 23 bases in the middle. The germline V gene has CDR1 KGHSH and CDR2 LQKENI. The length of the CDR3 is 16 residues. CDR3 loop: CASSSNPPGGSGGYTF. CDR3 in DNA: TGTGCCAGCTCATCAAACCCCCCGGGGGGCTCGGGTGGCTACACCTTC.